This T cell receptor (beta chain) came from a study of T-cell reconstitution after alpha-beta-depleted transplantation in children (dated by TCRdb to the mid-2010s). Broadly, across the study: Using TCR repertoire profiling, the study quantitatively followed how T-cell immune reconstitution unfolded in children after TCRalphabeta/CD19-depleted allogeneic hematopoietic cell transplantation. Here is what the overall study found, with its caveats: Apparently early alphabetaT-cell count recovery about two months after transplant reportedly relied on only several hundred rapidly expanded clones derived from non-depleted graft cells. The high TCRbeta diversity at day 60 in some patients was ascribed to recipient T cells and intrathymic progenitors that had survived conditioning. Over subsequent months, a decline in hyperexpanded clone frequencies was noted, and after one year, T-cell counts and TCRbeta diversity were mostly ascribed to newly produced T cells.

Per the publication, the treatment or condition label means: allogeneic hematopoietic cell transplantation with graft depleted of TCRalphabeta T cells and CD19 B cells. Transplant recipients were children who received TCRalphabeta/CD19-depleted allogeneic hematopoietic cell grafts. Germline trimming: 4 bases from V, 9 bases from J; junction bases outside gene matches: 7. CDR1 SGHAT and CDR2 FQNNGV are derived from the germline V gene. The CDR3 spans 15 residues, from the cysteine through the phenylalanine. Kept here is only the CDR3 DNA, which spans 45 bases and is read in frame from base 1. Libraries were made using PCR. Sequencing used an Illumina HiSeq 2500. Molecular barcoding was employed in the preparation of TCR libraries, with unique molecular identifiers being used to normalize TCRbeta repertoire quantification. Through fastp at Q25 and MiXCR, TCRdb rebuilt clones from the public reads, retaining in-frame beta chains. One record per CDR3 amino acid sequence lists the most common genes and DNA. Present in this sample are 750,000 to 950,000 distinct CDR3 sequences, about 16% of which were seen just once. The ten most abundant clones make up roughly 4.8% of the sample.

This clonotype was detected only a few times. This clone's antigen is unknown. No quality values exist for individual bases; no much larger clone is one base distant. The sequenced sample was PBMCs, mostly from graft donor cells, obtained 360 days after TCRalphabeta/CD19-depleted stem cell transplant. The TCR comes from a male patient between 5 and 17 years old who had a stem cell transplant for acute lymphoblastic leukemia, so the T cells may come from the graft donor. This chain is built from TRBV11-2 and TRBJ2-1; 12 bases in the middle match TRBD2. The DNA reads TGTGCCAGCAGCTCCCTAGCGGGAGGGGCTCGTGAGCAGTTCTTC. This sequence encodes CASSSLAGGAREQFF.